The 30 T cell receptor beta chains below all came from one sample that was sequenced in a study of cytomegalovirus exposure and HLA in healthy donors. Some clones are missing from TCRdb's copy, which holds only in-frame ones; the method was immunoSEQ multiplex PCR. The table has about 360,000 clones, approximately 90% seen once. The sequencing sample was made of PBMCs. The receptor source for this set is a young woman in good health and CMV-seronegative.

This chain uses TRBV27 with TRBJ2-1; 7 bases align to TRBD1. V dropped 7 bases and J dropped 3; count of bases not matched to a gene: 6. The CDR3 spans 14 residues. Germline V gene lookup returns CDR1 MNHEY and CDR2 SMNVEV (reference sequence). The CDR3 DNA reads TGTGCCAGCAAACAGGGGTTAGGCTACAATGAGCAGTTCTTC. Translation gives CASKQGLGYNEQFF.

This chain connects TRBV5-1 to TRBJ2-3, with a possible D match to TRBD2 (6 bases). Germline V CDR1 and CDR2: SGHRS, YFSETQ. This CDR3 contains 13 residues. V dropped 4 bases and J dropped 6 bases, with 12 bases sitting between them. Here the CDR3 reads CASSPTGEDTQYF. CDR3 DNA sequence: TGCGCCAGCAGCCCCACGGGGGAGGATACGCAGTATTTT.

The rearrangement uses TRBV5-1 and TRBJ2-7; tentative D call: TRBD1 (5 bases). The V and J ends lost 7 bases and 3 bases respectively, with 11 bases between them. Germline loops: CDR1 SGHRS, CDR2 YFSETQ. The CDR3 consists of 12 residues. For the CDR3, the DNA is TGCGCCAGCGGGGCAGGACACTACGAGCAGTACTTC. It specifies CASGAGHYEQYF.

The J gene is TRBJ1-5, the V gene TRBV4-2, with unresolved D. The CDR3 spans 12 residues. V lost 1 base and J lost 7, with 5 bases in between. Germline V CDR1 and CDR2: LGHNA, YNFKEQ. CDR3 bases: TGTGCCAGCAGCCAAGCGGGGCAGCCCCAGCATTTT. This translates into CASSQAGQPQHF.

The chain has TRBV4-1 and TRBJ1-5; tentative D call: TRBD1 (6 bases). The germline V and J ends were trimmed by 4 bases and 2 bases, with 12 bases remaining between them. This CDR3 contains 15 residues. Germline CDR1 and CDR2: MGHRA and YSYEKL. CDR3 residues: CASSPREGGNQPQHF. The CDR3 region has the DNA TGCGCCAGCAGCCCAAGGGAGGGGGGCAATCAGCCCCAGCATTTT.

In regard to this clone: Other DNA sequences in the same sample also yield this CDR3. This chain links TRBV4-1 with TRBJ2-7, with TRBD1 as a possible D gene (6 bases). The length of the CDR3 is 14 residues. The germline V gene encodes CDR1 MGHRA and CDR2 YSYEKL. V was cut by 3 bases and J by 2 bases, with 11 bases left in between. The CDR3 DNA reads TGCGCCAGCAGCCAGGCACAGGGACCCTACGAGCAGTACTTC. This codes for CASSQAQGPYEQYF.

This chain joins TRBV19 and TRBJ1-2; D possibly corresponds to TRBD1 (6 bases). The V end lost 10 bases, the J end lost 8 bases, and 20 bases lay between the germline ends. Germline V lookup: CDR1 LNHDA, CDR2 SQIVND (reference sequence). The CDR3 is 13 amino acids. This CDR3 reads CATGRTVTGGYTF. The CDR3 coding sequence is TGTGCCACTGGCCGGACGGTCACAGGGGGCTACACCTTC.

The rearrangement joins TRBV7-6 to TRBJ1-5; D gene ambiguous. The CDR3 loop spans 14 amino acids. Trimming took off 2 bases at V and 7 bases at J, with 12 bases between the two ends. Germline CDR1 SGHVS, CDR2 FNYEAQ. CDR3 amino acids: CASSLREGNQPQHF. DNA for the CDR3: TGTGCCAGCAGCTTAAGGGAGGGTAACCAGCCCCAGCATTTT.

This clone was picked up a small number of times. CDR3 protein: CASSEVQFPYEQYF. CDR3 sequence (DNA): TGTGCCAGCAGTGAAGTGCAGTTTCCCTACGAGCAGTACTTC. This chain uses TRBV2 with TRBJ2-7; the D is unclear. Looked up from germline, CDR1 is SNHLY and CDR2 is FYNNEI. V lost 1 base, J lost 2 bases, and 9 bases lay in between. The CDR3 totals 14 residues.

The DNA of the CDR3 is TGTGCCAGCTCCCCTAGTCCCCTGATCTCCAGCCAGACCCAGTACTTC. Amino acids: CASSPSPLISSQTQYF. The chain couples TRBV11-2 to TRBJ2-5, with D unresolved. V was clipped by 8 bases and J by 6 bases, with 25 bases between them. This CDR3 spans 16 amino acids. The germline V gene encodes CDR1 SGHAT and CDR2 FQNNGV. Full variable domain (missing parts from reference TRBV11-2 and TRBJ2-5): EAGVAQSPRYKIIEKRQSVAFWCNPISGHATLYWYQQILGQGPKLLIQFQNNGVVDDSQLPKDRFSAERLKGVDSTLKIQPAKLEDSAVYLCASSPSPLISSQTQYFGPGTRLLVL.

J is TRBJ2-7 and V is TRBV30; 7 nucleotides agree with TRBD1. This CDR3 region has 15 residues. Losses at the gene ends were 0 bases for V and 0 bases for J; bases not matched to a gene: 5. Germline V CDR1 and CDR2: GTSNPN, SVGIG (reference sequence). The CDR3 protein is CAWSVARQGSYEQYF. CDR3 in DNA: TGTGCCTGGAGTGTTGCTCGACAGGGCTCCTACGAGCAGTACTTC.

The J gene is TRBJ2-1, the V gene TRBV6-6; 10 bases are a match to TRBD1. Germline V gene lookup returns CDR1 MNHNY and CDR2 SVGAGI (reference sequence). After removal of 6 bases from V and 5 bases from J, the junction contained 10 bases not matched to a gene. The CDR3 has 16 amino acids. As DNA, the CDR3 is TGTGCCAGCAGCGCCTCGCGACAGGGGGCGAACAATGAGCAGTTCTTC. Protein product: CASSASRQGANNEQFF.

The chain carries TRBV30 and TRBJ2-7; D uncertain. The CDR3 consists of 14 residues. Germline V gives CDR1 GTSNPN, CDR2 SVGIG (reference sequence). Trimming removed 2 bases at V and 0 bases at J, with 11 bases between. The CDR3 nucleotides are TGTGCCTGGAGTCTAGGCAGAACCTCCTACGAGCAGTACTTC. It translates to CAWSLGRTSYEQYF.

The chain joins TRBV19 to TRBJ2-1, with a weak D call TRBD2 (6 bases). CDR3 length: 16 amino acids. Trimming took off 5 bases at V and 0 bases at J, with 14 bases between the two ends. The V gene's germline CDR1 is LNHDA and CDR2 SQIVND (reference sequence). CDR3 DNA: TGTGCCAGTAGTCCTCGGGACGGGAGCTCCTACAATGAGCAGTTCTTC. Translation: CASSPRDGSSYNEQFF.

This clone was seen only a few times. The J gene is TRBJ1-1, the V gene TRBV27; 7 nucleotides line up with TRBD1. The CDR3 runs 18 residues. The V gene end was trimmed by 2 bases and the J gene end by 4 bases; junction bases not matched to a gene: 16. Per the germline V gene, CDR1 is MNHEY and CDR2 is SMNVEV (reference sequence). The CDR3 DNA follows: TGTGCCAGCAGTTTACGCTCGTCCGGACAGGCCGAAAGCACTGAAGCTTTCTTT. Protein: CASSLRSSGQAESTEAFF.

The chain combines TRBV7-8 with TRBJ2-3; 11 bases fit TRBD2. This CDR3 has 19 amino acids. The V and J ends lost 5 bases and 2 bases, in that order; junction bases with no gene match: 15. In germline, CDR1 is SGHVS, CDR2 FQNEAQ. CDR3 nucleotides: TGTGCCAGCAGCCCGGGACTAGCGGTTTTAAGGGCCGCCACAGATACGCAGTATTTT. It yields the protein CASSPGLAVLRAATDTQYF.

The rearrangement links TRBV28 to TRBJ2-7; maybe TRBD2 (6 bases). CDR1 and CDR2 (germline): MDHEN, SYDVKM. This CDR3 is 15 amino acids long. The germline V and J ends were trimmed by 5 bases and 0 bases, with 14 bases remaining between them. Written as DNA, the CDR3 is TGTGCCAGCAGTCCCTTGGACGGGAGCTCCTACGAGCAGTACTTC. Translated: CASSPLDGSSYEQYF.

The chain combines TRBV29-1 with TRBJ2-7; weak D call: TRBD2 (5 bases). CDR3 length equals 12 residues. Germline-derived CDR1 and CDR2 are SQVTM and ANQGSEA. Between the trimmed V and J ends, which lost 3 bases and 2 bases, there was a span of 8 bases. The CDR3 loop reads CSVDAGAYEQYF. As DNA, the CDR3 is TGCAGCGTTGATGCCGGGGCCTACGAGCAGTACTTC.

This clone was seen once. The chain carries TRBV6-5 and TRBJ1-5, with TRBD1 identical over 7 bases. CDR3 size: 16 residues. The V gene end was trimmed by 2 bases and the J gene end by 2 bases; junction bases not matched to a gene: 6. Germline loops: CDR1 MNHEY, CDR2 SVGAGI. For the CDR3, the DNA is TGTGCCAGCAGTTACCAGGGACAGCTAGGCAATCAGCCCCAGCATTTT. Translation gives CASSYQGQLGNQPQHF.

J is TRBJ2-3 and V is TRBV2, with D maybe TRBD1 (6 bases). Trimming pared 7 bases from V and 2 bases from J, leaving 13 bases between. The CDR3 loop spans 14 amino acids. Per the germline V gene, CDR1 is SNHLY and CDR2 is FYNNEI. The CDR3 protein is CASTGGRNTDTQYF. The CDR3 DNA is TGTGCCAGCACTGGGGGCCGAAACACAGATACGCAGTATTTT. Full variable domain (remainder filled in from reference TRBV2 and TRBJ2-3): EPEVTQTPSHQVTQMGQEVILRCVPISNHLYFYWYRQILGQKVEFLVSFYNNEISEKSEIFDDQFSVERPDGSNFTLKIRSTKLEDSAMYFCASTGGRNTDTQYFGPGTRLTVL.

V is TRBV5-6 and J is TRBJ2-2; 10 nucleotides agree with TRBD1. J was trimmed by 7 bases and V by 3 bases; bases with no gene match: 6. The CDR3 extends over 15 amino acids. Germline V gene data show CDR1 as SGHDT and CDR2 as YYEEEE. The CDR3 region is CASSSGQGRDGELFF. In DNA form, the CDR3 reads TGTGCCAGCAGCTCGGGACAGGGGCGGGACGGGGAGCTGTTTTTT.

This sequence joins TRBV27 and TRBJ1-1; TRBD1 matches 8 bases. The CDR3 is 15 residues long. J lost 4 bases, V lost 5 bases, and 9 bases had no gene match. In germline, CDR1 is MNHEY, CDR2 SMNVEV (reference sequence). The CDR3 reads CASSARQGRSTEAFF. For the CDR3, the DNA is TGTGCCAGCAGTGCCCGACAGGGGAGGAGCACTGAAGCTTTCTTT.

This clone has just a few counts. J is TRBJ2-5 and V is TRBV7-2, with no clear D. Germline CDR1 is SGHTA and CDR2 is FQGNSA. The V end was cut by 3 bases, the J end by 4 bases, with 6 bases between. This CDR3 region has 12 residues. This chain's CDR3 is CASSLRGETQYF. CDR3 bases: TGTGCCAGCAGCTTGAGAGGAGAGACCCAGTACTTC.

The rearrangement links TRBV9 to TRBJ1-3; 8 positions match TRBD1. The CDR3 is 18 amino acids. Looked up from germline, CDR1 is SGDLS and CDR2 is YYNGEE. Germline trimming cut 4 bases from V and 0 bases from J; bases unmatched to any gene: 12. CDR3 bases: TGTGCCAGCAGCCCAGACAGGGGTGCCCTCTCCTCTGGAAACACCATATATTTT. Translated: CASSPDRGALSSGNTIYF.

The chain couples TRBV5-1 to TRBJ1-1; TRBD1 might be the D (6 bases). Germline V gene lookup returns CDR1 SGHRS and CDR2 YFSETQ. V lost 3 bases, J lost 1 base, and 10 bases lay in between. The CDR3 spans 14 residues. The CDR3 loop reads CASSWDTANTEAFF. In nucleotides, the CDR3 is TGCGCCAGCAGCTGGGACACCGCGAACACTGAAGCTTTCTTT.

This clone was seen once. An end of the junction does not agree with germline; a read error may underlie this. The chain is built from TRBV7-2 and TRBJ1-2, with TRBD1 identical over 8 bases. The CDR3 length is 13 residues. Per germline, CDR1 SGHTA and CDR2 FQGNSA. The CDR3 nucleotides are TGTGCCAGCACCCGGGACAGGCTAGGGGCTAGAGCCTTC. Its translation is CASTRDRLGARAF.

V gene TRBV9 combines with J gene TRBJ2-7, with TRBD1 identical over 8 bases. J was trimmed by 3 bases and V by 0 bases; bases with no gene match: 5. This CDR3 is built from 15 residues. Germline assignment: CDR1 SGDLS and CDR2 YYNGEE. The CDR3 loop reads CASSVVSGGIYEQYF. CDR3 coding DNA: TGTGCCAGCAGCGTAGTCTCAGGGGGCATCTACGAGCAGTACTTC.

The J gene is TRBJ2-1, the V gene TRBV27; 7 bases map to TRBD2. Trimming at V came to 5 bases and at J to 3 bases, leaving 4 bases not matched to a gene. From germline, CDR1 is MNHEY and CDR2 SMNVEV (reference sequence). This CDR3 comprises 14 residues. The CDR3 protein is CASSPRGVYNEQFF. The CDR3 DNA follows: TGTGCCAGCAGTCCCCGGGGGGTCTACAATGAGCAGTTCTTC.

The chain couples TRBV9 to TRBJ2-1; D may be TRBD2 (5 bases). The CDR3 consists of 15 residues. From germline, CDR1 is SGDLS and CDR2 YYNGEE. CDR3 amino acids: CATSPHRGSYNEQFF. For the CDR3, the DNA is TGTGCTACGTCCCCCCATCGGGGCTCCTACAATGAGCAGTTCTTC. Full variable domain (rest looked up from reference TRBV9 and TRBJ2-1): DSGVTQTPKHLITATGQRVTLRCSPRSGDLSVYWYQQSLDQGLQFLIQYYNGEERAKGNILERFSAQQFPDLHSELNLSSLELGDSALYFCATSPHRGSYNEQFFGPGTRLTVL.

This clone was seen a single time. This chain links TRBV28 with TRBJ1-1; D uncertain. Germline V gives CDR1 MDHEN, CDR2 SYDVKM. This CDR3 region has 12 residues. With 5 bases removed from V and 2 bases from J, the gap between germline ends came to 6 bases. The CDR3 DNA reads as TGTGCCAGCAGTGACTCAAACACTGAAGCTTTCTTT. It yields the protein CASSDSNTEAFF.